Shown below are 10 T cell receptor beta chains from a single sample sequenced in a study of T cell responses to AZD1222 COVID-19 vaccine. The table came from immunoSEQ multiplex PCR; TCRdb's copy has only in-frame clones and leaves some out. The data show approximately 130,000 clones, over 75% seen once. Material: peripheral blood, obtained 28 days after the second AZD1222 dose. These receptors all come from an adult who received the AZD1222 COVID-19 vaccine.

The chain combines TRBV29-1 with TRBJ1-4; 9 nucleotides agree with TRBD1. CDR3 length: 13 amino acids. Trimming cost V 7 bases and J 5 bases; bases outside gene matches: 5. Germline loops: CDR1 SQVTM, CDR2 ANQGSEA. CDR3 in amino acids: CSALTGGNEKLFF. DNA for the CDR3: TGCAGCGCCCTGACAGGGGGAAATGAAAAACTGTTTTTT.

CDR3 amino acids: CAISEYRGPNEKLFF. CDR3 DNA sequence: TGTGCCATCAGTGAGTACAGGGGTCCCAATGAAAAACTGTTTTTT. The chain uses TRBV10-3 and TRBJ1-4, with TRBD1 identical over 7 bases. Trimming cost V 1 base and J 5 bases; bases outside gene matches: 4. Germline V gene lookup returns CDR1 ENHRY and CDR2 SYGVKD. The CDR3 loop spans 15 amino acids.

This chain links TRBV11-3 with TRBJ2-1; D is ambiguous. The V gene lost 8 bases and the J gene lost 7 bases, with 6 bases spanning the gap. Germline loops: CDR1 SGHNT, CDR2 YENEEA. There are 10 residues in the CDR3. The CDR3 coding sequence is TGTGCCAGCTCAAGAAATGAGCAGTTCTTC. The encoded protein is CASSRNEQFF. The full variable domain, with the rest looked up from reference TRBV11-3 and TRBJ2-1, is EAGVVQSPRYKIIEKKQPVAFWCNPISGHNTLYWYLQNLGQGPELLIRYENEEAVDDSQLPKDRFSAERLKGVDSTLKIQPAELGDSAVYLCASSRNEQFFGPGTRLTVL.

The CDR3 DNA reads as TGCAGCGTATGGGGGGACACCCCAGCTAACTATGGCTACACCTTC. Its protein product is CSVWGDTPANYGYTF. The chain links TRBV29-1 to TRBJ1-2; tentative D call: TRBD1 (6 bases). The germline V gene encodes CDR1 SQVTM and CDR2 ANQGSEA. Trimming removed 6 bases at V and 0 bases at J, with 17 bases between. The CDR3 has 15 amino acids. Looking up the rest from reference TRBV29-1 and TRBJ1-2 gives the full variable domain: SAVISQKPSRDICQRGTSLTIQCQVDSQVTMMFWYRQQPGQSLTLIATANQGSEATYESGFVIDKFPISRPNLTFSTLTVSNMSPEDSSIYLCSVWGDTPANYGYTFGSGTRLTVV.

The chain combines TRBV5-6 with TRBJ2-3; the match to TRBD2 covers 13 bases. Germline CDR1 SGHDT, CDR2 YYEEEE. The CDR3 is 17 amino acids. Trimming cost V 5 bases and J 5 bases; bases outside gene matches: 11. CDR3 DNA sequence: TGTGCCAGCAGATTGACCGGGACTAGCGGGGCTGGAGATACGCAGTATTTT. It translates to CASRLTGTSGAGDTQYF.

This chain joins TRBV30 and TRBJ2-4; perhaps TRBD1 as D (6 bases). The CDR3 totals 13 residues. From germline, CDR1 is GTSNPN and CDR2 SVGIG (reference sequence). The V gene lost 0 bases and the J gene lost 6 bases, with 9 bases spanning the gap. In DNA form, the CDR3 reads TGTGCCTGGAGTGTACTAGGGGGAAACATTCAGTACTTC. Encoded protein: CAWSVLGGNIQYF.

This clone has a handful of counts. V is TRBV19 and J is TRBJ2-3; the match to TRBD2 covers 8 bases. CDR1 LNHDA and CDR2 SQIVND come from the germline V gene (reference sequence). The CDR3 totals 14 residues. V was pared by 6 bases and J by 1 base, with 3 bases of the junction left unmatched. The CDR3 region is CASSRLARTDTQYF. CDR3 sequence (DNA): TGTGCCAGTAGCAGACTAGCGCGCACAGATACGCAGTATTTT.

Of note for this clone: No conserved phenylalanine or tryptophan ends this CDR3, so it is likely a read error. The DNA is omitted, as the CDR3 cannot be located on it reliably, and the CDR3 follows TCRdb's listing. The CDR3 region is CASSGLPRSG. The chain recombines TRBV23-1 with TRBJ1-2; TRBD1, the table's D call, lacks a check against the DNA. TRBV23-1 is known as an ORF, though its function is uncertain. Inclusive of both ends, the CDR3 amounts to 10 amino acids.

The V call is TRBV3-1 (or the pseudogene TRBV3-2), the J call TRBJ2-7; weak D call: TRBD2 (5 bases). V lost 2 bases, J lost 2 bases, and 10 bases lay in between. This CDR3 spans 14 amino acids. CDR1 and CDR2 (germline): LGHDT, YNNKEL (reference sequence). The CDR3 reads CASSQMYGTYEQYF. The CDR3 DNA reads TGTGCCAGCAGCCAAATGTACGGGACCTACGAGCAGTACTTC.

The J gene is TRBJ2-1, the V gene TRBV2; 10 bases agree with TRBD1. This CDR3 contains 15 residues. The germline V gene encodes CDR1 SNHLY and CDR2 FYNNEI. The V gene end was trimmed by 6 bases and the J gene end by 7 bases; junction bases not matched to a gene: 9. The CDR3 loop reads CASSKTGGNENEQFF. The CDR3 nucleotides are TGTGCCAGCAGCAAGACAGGGGGCAACGAAAATGAGCAGTTCTTC.